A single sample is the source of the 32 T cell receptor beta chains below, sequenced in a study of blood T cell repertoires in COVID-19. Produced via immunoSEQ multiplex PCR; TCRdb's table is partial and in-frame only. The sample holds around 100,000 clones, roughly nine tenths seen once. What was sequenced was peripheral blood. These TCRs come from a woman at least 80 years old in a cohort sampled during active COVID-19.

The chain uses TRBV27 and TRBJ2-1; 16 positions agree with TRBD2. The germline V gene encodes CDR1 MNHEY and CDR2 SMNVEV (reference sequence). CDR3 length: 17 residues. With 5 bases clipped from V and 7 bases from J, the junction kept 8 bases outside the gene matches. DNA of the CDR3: TGTGCCAGCAGTCTACCGGGACTAGCGGGGGGGCGGAATGAGCAGTTCTTC. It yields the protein CASSLPGLAGGRNEQFF.

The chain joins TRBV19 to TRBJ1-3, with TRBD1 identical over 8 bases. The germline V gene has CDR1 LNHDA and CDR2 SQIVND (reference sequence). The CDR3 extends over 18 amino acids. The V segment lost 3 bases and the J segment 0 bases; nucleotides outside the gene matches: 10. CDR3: CASSIFRTGRFSGNTIYF. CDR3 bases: TGTGCCAGTAGTATCTTCCGGACAGGGAGGTTCTCTGGAAACACCATATATTTT.

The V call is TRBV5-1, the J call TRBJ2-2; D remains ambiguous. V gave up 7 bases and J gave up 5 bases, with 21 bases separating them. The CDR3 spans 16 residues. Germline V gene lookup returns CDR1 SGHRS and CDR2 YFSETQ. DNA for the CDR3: TGCGCCAGCCGCGCTAATTTTGTGGGCCTTACCGGGGAGCTGTTTTTT. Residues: CASRANFVGLTGELFF.

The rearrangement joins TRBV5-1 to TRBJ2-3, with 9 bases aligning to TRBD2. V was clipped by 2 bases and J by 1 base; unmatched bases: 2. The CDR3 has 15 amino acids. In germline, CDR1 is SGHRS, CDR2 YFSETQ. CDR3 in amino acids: CASSFIAGGTDTQYF. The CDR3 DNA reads TGCGCCAGCAGCTTCATAGCGGGGGGCACAGATACGCAGTATTTT.

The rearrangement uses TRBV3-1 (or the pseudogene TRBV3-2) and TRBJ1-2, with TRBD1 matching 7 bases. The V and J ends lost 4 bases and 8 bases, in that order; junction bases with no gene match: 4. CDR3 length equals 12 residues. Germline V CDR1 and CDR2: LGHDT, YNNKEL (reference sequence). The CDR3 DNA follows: TGTGCCAGCAGCCTTCAGGGGGGAGGCTACACCTTC. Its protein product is CASSLQGGGYTF.

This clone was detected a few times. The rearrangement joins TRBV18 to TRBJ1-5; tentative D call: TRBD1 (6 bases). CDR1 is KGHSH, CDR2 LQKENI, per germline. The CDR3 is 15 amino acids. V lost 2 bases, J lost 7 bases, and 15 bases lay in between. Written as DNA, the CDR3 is TGTGCCAGCTCACCATCGCAGACAGGTGGGCAGCCCCAGCATTTT. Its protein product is CASSPSQTGGQPQHF.

CDR3 in amino acids: CSEVSGPNTEAFF. DNA for the CDR3: TGCAGCGAGGTAAGCGGCCCGAACACTGAAGCTTTCTTT. The rearrangement joins TRBV29-1 to TRBJ1-1; D unclear. The CDR3 consists of 13 residues. The V gene's germline CDR1 is SQVTM and CDR2 ANQGSEA. Trimming cost V 7 bases and J 1 base, with 13 bases left between them.

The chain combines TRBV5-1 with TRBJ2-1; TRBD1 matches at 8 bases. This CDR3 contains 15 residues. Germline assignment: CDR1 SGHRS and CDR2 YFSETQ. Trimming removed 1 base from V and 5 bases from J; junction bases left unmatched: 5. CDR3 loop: CASSLRTGRDNEQFF. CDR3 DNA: TGCGCCAGCAGCTTGCGGACAGGGCGTGACAATGAGCAGTTCTTC.

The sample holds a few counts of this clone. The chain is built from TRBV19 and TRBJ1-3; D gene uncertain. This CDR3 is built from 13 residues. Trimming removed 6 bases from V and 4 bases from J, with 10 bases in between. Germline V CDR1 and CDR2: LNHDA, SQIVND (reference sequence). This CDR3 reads CASSATEGNTIYF. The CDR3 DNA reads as TGTGCCAGTAGCGCTACGGAGGGAAACACCATATATTTT. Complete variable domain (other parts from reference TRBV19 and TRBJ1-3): DGGITQSPKYLFRKEGQNVTLSCEQNLNHDAMYWYRQDPGQGLRLIYYSQIVNDFQKGDIAEGYSVSREKKESFPLTVTSAQKNPTAFYLCASSATEGNTIYFGEGSWLTVV.

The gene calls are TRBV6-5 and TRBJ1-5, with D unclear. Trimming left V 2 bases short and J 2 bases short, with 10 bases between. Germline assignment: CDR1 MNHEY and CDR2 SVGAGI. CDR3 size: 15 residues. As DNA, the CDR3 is TGTGCCAGCAGTTACACGGGTAAGGGCAATCAGCCCCAGCATTTT. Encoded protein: CASSYTGKGNQPQHF.

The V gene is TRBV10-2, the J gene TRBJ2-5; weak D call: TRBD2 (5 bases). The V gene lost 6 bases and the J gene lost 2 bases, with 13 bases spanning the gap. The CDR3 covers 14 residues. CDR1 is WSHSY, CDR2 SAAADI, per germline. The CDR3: CASSQDFAQETQYF. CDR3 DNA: TGCGCCAGCAGCCAGGACTTTGCACAAGAGACCCAGTACTTC.

CDR3 residues: CASSPGTGGNEQYF. DNA of the CDR3: TGTGCCAGCTCACCCGGGACAGGGGGCAACGAGCAGTACTTC. The chain has TRBV18 and TRBJ2-7; TRBD1 matches 12 bases. Germline V gives CDR1 KGHSH, CDR2 LQKENI. With 3 bases clipped from V and 5 bases from J, the junction kept 2 bases outside the gene matches. The CDR3 is made up of 14 amino acids.

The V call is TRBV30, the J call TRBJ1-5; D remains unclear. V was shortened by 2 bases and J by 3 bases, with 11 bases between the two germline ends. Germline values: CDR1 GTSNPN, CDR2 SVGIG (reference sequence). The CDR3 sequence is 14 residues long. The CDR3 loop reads CAWSSAGFNQPQHF. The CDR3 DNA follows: TGTGCCTGGAGTTCGGCCGGGTTCAATCAGCCCCAGCATTTT.

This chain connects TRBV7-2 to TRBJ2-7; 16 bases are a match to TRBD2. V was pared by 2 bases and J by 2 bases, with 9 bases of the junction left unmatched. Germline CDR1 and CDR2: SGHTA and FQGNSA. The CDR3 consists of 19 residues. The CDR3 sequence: CASSLRGTSGREGAYEQYF. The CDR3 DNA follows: TGTGCCAGCAGCTTAAGGGGGACTAGCGGGAGGGAAGGGGCCTACGAGCAGTACTTC.

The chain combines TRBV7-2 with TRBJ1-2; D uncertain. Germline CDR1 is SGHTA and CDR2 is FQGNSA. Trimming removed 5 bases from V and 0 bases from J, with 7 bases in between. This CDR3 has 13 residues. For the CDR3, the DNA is TGTGCCAGCAGCGAGACTTCTAACTATGGCTACACCTTC. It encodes CASSETSNYGYTF.

CDR3 loop: CASSSDSGNTIYF. The CDR3 DNA follows: TGTGCCAGCAGTTCGGACTCGGGAAACACCATATATTTT. V usage is TRBV12-3 or TRBV12-4 and J usage is TRBJ1-3; D call uncertain. V was shortened by 4 bases and J by 4 bases, with 8 bases between the two germline ends. The CDR3 is 13 residues long.

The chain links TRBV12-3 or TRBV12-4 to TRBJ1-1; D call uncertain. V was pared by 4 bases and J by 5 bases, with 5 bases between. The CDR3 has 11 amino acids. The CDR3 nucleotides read TGTGCCAGCAGTTCGAGGACTGAAGCTTTCTTT. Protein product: CASSSRTEAFF.

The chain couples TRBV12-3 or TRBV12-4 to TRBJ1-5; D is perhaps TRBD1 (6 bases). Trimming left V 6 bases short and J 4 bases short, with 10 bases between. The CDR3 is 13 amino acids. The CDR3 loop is CASSGQQNQPQHF. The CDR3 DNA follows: TGTGCCAGCAGCGGACAGCAGAATCAGCCCCAGCATTTT.

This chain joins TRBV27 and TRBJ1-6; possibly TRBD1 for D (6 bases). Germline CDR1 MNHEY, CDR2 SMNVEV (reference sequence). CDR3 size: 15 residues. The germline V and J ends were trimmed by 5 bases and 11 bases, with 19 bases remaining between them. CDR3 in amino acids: CASSPGTGRQPPLHF. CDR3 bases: TGTGCCAGCAGTCCCGGCACAGGGCGGCAGCCACCCCTCCACTTT.

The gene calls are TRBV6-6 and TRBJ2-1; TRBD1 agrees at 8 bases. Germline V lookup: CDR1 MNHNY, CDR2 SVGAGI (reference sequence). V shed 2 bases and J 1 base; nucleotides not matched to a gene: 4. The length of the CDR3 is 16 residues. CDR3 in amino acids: CASSYPRGLSYNEQFF. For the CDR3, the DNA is TGTGCCAGCAGTTACCCCAGGGGGCTATCCTACAATGAGCAGTTCTTC.

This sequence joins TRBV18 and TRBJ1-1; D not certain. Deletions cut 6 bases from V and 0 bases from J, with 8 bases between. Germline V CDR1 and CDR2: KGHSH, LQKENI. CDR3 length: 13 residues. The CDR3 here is CASSVEMNTEAFF. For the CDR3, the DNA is TGTGCCAGCTCGGTCGAGATGAACACTGAAGCTTTCTTT.

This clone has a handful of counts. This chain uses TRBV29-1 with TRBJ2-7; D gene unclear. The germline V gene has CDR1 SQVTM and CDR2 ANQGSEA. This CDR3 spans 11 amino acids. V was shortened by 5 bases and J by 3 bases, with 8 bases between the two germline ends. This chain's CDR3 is CSVSHSYEQYF. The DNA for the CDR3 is TGCAGCGTTTCCCACAGCTACGAGCAGTACTTC.

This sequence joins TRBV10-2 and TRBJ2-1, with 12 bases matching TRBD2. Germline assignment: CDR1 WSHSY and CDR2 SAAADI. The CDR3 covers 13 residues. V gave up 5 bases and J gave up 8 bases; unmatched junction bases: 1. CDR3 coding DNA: TGCGCCAGCAGTACTAGCGGGAGGTATGAGCAGTTCTTC. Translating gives CASSTSGRYEQFF.

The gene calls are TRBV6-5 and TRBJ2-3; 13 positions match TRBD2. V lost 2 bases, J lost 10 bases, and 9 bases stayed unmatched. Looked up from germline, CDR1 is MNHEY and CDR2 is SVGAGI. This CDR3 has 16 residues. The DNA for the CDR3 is TGTGCCAGCAGTTACCCAGGGACTAGCGGGGCCGGGGCGCAGTATTTT. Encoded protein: CASSYPGTSGAGAQYF.

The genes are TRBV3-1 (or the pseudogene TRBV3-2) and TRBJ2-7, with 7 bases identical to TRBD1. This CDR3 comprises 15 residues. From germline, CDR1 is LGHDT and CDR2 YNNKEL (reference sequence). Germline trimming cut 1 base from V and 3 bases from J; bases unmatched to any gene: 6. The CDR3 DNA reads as TGTGCCAGCAGCCAAGGCCCGGGACAGTACTACGAGCAGTACTTC. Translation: CASSQGPGQYYEQYF.

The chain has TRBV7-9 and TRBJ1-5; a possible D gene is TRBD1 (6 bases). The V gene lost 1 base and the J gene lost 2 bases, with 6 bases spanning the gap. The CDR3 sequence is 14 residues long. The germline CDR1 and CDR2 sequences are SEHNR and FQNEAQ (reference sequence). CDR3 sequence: CASSLDRGNQPQHF. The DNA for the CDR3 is TGTGCCAGCAGCTTAGACAGGGGCAATCAGCCCCAGCATTTT.

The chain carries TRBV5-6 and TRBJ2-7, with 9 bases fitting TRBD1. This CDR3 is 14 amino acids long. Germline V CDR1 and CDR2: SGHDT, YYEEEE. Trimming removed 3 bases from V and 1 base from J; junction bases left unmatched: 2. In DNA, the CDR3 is TGTGCCAGCAGCTGGGGACAGGGATCCTACGAGCAGTACTTC. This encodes CASSWGQGSYEQYF.

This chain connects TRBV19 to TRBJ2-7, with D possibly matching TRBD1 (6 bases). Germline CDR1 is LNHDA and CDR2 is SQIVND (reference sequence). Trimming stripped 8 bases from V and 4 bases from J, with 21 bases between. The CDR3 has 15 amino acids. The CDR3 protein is CASANTQGKLYEQYF. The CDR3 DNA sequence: TGTGCCAGTGCAAATACTCAGGGGAAACTTTACGAGCAGTACTTC.

The CDR3, as DNA: TGCAGCGTCGAGACTAGCGGGAGGGTTGGTGAGCAGTTCTTC. Translation gives CSVETSGRVGEQFF. The chain couples TRBV29-1 to TRBJ2-1, with 14 positions matching TRBD2. Germline CDR1 reads SQVTM; CDR2 reads ANQGSEA. The V and J ends lost 6 bases and 9 bases, in that order; junction bases with no gene match: 7. The CDR3 contains 14 residues.

The CDR3 is CASSQWGLAGSSTDTQYF. The CDR3 region has the DNA TGCGCCAGCAGCCAATGGGGACTAGCGGGGTCTAGCACAGATACGCAGTATTTT. V is TRBV4-1 and J is TRBJ2-3; 13 bases map to TRBD2. CDR1 MGHRA and CDR2 YSYEKL come from the germline V gene. The CDR3 consists of 18 residues. The V and J ends lost 2 bases and 0 bases, in that order; junction bases with no gene match: 5.

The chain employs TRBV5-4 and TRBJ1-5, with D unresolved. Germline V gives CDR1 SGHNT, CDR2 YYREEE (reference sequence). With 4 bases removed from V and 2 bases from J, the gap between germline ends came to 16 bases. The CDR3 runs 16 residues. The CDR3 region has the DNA TGTGCCAGCAGCCGGGAGGGAGGATTAGGCAATCAGCCCCAGCATTTT. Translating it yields CASSREGGLGNQPQHF.

The CDR3: CASSHVRGLNYEQYF. The CDR3 DNA is TGTGCCAGCAGCCACGTCAGGGGGCTAAACTACGAGCAGTACTTC. The chain combines TRBV3-1 (or the pseudogene TRBV3-2) with TRBJ2-7; TRBD1 agrees at 8 bases. CDR1 LGHDT and CDR2 YNNKEL come from the germline V gene (reference sequence). The CDR3 is made up of 15 amino acids. V trimming: 3 bases; J trimming: 3 bases; junction bases outside the gene matches: 7.